This record looks at one T cell receptor (beta chain) sequence and its context. Its antigen is still unknown. The source of the sample is a study of shared clonotypes between healthy human individuals. Study conclusions and caveats: On the whole, naive subsets had larger estimated richness than memory subsets had. In a few donors, around 5% of naive CD4 clonotypes appeared in common.

CDR1 is SGHNT and CDR2 is YYREEE in the germline V gene (reference sequence). CDR3 size: 12 residues. Trimming removed 6 bases from V and 5 bases from J; junction bases left unmatched: 2. TCRdb's table, derived via immunoSEQ multiplex PCR, lists solely in-frame clones and lacks some. The repertoire holds some 2,400,000 clones, with roughly 95% as singletons. The source of this sequence is a man younger than 35 in good health. The specimen sequenced was naive CD4+ T cells sorted from blood. The subset was: CD45RA+ positively selected. The J gene is TRBJ2-7, the V gene TRBV5-4; TRBD2 matches 10 bases. The CDR3 region is CASKGLAHEQYF. The CDR3, as DNA: TGTGCCAGCAAGGGACTAGCGCACGAGCAGTACTTC.